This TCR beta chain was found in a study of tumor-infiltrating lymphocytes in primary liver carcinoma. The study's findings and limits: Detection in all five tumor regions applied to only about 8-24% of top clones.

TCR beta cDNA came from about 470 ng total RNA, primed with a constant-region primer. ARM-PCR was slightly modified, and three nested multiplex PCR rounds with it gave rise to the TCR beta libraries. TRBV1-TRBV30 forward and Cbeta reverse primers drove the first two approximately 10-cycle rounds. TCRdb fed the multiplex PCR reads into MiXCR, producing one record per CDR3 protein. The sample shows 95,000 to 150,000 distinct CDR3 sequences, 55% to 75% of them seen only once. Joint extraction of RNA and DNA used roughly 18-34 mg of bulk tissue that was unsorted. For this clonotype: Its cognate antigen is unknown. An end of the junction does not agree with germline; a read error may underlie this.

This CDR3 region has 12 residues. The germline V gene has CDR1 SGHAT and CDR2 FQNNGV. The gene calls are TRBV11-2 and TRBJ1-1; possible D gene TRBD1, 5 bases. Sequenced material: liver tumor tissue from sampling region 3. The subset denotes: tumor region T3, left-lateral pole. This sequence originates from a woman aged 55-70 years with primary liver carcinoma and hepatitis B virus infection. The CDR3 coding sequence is TGTGCCAGCGGCTCTAAACAGGCTGAAGCTTCATTT. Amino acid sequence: CASGSKQAEASF.